The 5 T cell receptor beta chains below all came from one sample that was sequenced in a study of shared clonotypes between healthy human individuals (dated by TCRdb to 2018 to 2021). The library was produced with the immunoSEQ multiplex PCR assay. The clones in this table, taken by TCRdb from immuneACCESS, are in-frame only. Not every clone is retained; where verified, under half of the shortfall comes from an unresolved V gene, and the cause of the rest is unknown. The table for this sample lists approximately 1.5 million clones; 95% to 99% of them were counted only once. Of the sample, about 0.45% is held by the ten largest clones. The sequenced sample consisted of naive CD4+ T cells sorted from blood. The sample's cell subset or site, from its label and the paper: CD45RA+ positively selected. The receptor source for this set is a man in his thirties or forties in good health.

The chain carries TRBV4-1 and TRBJ2-1, with D possibly TRBD1 on 6 matching bases. The CDR3 consists of 16 residues. Trimming removed 7 bases at V and 15 bases at J, with 31 bases between. Germline V gene sequence: CDR1 MGHRA, CDR2 YSYEKL. CDR3 region: CASTQSGSQGEEIRFF. DNA of the CDR3: TGCGCCAGCACCCAGTCTGGGTCACAGGGCGAGGAAATACGGTTCTTC.

The V call is TRBV7-9, the J call TRBJ1-5; 10 bases are a match to TRBD1. The CDR3 is 15 residues long. Germline-derived CDR1 and CDR2 are SEHNR and FQNEAQ (reference sequence). V shed 7 bases, J shed 7 bases, and the junction held 10 bases outside the gene matches. CDR3 protein: CASTPSGQGVQPQHF. CDR3 DNA sequence: TGTGCCAGCACCCCTAGCGGACAGGGGGTGCAGCCCCAGCATTTT.

This clone was observed once. This chain uses TRBV5-4 with TRBJ2-5, with 9 nucleotides matching TRBD2. From germline, CDR1 is SGHNT and CDR2 YYREEE (reference sequence). The CDR3 extends over 16 amino acids. Trimming removed 5 bases from V and 0 bases from J; junction bases left unmatched: 8. CDR3 sequence reads: CASRGWREGNQETQYF. The CDR3 DNA sequence: TGTGCCAGCAGAGGTTGGCGGGAGGGAAACCAAGAGACCCAGTACTTC.

V is TRBV25-1 and J is TRBJ1-3; D not resolved. The germline CDR1 and CDR2 sequences are MGHDK and SYGVNS. V was clipped by 4 bases and J by 1 base, with 2 bases between them. The CDR3 runs to 12 residues. This CDR3 reads CASSGSGNTIYF. The CDR3 region has the DNA TGTGCCAGCAGTGGATCTGGAAACACCATATATTTT.

The chain has TRBV7-6 and TRBJ2-7, with TRBD1 identical over 7 bases. CDR1 is SGHVS and CDR2 is FNYEAQ in the germline V gene. The ends lost 5 bases at V and 3 bases at J; junction bases unmatched: 13. The CDR3 has 16 residues. DNA for the CDR3: TGTGCCAGCAGCCCCCGGGTTGACAGGGCTCACTACGAGCAGTACTTC. Amino acids: CASSPRVDRAHYEQYF.